Given below is one T cell receptor beta chain in context. Germline V CDR1 and CDR2: DFQATT, SNEGSKA (reference sequence). V gave up 6 bases and J gave up 2 bases; unmatched junction bases: 10. The CDR3 is 14 amino acids. This entry comes from a study of tumor-infiltrating lymphocytes in oesophageal squamous cell carcinoma. TCRdb processed the PCR reads anew with MiXCR; each CDR3 protein has one entry. The sample shows some 15,000 distinct CDR3 sequences, less than 55% of them seen only once. The sequencing input was blood. This receptor was obtained from a female donor with esophageal squamous cell carcinoma. The V call is TRBV20-1, the J call TRBJ2-7, with TRBD2 matching 7 bases. The CDR3 coding sequence is TGCAGTGCAGAGCGGGCGGGAGCTCCCTACGAGCAGTACTTC. It yields the protein CSAERAGAPYEQYF.